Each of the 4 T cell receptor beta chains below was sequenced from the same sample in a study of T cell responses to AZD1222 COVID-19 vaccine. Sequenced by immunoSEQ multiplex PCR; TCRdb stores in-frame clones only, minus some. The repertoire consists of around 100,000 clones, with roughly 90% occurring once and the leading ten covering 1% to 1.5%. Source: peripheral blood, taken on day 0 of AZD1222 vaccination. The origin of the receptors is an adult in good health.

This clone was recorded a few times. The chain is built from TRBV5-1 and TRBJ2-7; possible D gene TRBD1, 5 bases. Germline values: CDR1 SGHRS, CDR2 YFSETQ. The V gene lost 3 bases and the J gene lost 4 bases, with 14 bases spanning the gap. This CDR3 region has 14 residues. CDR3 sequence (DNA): TGCGCCAGCAGCTCCCAGGGTTCATCTTACGAGCAGTACTTC. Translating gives CASSSQGSSYEQYF.

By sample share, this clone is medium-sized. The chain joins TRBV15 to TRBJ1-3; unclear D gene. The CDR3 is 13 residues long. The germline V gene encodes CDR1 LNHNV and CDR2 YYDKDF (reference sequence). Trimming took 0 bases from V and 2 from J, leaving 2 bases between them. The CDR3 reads CATSRDPGNTIYF. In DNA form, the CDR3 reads TGTGCCACCAGCAGAGATCCTGGAAACACCATATATTTT.

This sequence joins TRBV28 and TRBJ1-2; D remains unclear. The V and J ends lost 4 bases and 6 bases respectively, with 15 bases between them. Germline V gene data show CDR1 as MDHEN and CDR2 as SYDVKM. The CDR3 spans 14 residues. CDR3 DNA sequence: TGTGCCAGCAGTTCTAAAAAAAGGCTTCATGGCTACACCTTC. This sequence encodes CASSSKKRLHGYTF.

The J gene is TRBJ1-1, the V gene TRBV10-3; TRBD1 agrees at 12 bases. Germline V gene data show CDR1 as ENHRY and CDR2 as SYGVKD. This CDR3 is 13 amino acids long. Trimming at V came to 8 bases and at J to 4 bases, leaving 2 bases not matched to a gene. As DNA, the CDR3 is TGTGCCATCGGGGACAGGGGGCTCACTGAAGCTTTCTTT. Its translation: CAIGDRGLTEAFF.